The 17 T cell receptor beta chains listed next were all sequenced from one sample in a study of T cells after yellow fever vaccination. TCRdb analysed the 5' RACE reads with MiXCR anew, one entry per CDR3 protein. The sample comprises roughly 110,000 distinct CDR3 sequences, 7.5% to 9.5% of which are singletons, and roughly 23% rests with the top ten. Sequenced here: CD8+ T cells sorted from PBMCs, sampled 45 days after the yellow fever booster vaccination. These receptors were obtained from a man between 25 and 39 years old who received the YFV17D yellow fever vaccine.

This clonotype was counted at least ten times. The chain recombines TRBV7-9 with TRBJ2-7; perhaps TRBD1 as D (6 bases). There are 14 residues in the CDR3. Germline lookup yields CDR1 SEHNR and CDR2 FQNEAQ (reference sequence). Trimming pared 5 bases from V and 3 bases from J, leaving 14 bases between. The CDR3 is CASSPSDRFYEQYF. Written as DNA, the CDR3 is TGTGCCAGCAGCCCTTCCGACAGGTTCTACGAGCAGTACTTC.

In its sample, this clonotype was seen a few times. The chain links TRBV5-4 to TRBJ2-1; 13 bases map to TRBD2. Germline V lookup: CDR1 SGHNT, CDR2 YYREEE (reference sequence). There are 16 residues in the CDR3. Trimming removed 4 bases from V and 9 bases from J; junction bases left unmatched: 10. CDR3 residues: CASSPPGTSGIFEQFF. CDR3 bases: TGTGCCAGCAGCCCCCCCGGGACTAGCGGGATATTTGAGCAGTTCTTC.

The chain is built from TRBV5-4 and TRBJ2-1, with TRBD2 as a possible D gene (6 bases). Trimming stripped 0 bases from V and 14 bases from J, with 12 bases between. CDR3 length equals 12 residues. Germline CDR1 and CDR2: SGHNT and YYREEE (reference sequence). In DNA, the CDR3 is TGTGCCAGCAGCTTGGGGGCTAGCGACGAGTTCTTC. This sequence encodes CASSLGASDEFF. The full variable domain, in which reference TRBV5-4 and TRBJ2-1 provide the parts outside the CDR3, is ETGVTQSPTHLIKTRGQQVTLRCSSQSGHNTVSWYQQALGQGPQFIFQYYREEENGRGNFPPRFSGLQFPNYSSELNVNALELDDSALYLCASSLGASDEFFGPGTRLTVL.

This clonotype was recorded many times. The chain is built from TRBV9 and TRBJ1-1; 7 nucleotides match TRBD1. The CDR3 consists of 13 residues. Germline CDR1 SGDLS, CDR2 YYNGEE. With V trimmed by 3 bases and J by 4 bases, 3 bases remained unmatched. The CDR3 reads CASSAGGGTEAFF. The CDR3 nucleotides are TGTGCCAGCAGCGCAGGGGGTGGCACTGAAGCTTTCTTT.

As to this clonotype: One base away lies a much larger clone, so this may be a sequencing read error. This chain uses TRBV11-1 with TRBJ2-5, with D possibly matching TRBD1 (7 bases). Germline values: CDR1 SGHAT, CDR2 FQDESV (reference sequence). The CDR3 spans 18 residues. In DNA, the CDR3 is TGTGCCTGCAGCGTCGCGGAGGGGGCAAAATTCTACCAAGAGACCCAGTACTTC. Amino acids: CACSVAEGAKFYQETQYF.

This clonotype showed up many times. V and J are TRBV5-1 and TRBJ1-1; a weak D match, TRBD1 (5 bases). The ends were cut back, 4 bases at V and 6 bases at J, with 16 bases in the middle. Per germline, CDR1 SGHRS and CDR2 YFSETQ. The CDR3 covers 14 residues. CDR3: CASSGGAITPEAFF. The CDR3 DNA reads as TGCGCCAGCAGCGGAGGGGCTATAACCCCTGAAGCTTTCTTT.

In regard to this clonotype: Because the CDR3's place on the DNA is in doubt, the DNA is left out and the CDR3 is given as listed by TCRdb. The chain combines TRBV12-3 or TRBV12-4 with TRBJ1-5. The CDR3 sequence runs 11 residues, both termini included. CDR3 sequence reads: CATSVSSPSIF.

This clonotype appeared many times. The chain couples TRBV6-6 to TRBJ2-1; D perhaps matches TRBD2 (5 bases). Germline V gene sequence: CDR1 MNHNY, CDR2 SVGAGI (reference sequence). V was shortened by 7 bases and J by 10 bases, with 11 bases between the two germline ends. This CDR3 contains 11 residues. The DNA for the CDR3 is TGTGCCAGCACCCCGGGGTGGGAGCAGTTCTTC. This translates into CASTPGWEQFF.

This clonotype was counted ten times or more. The chain recombines TRBV29-1 with TRBJ2-2; tentative D call: TRBD2 (6 bases). The CDR3 loop spans 16 amino acids. Trimming took off 1 base at V and 2 bases at J, with 14 bases between the two ends. Germline V gene lookup returns CDR1 SQVTM and CDR2 ANQGSEA. This CDR3 reads CSVEALGRGNTGELFF. CDR3 bases: TGCAGCGTTGAAGCGCTCGGGCGGGGAAACACCGGGGAGCTGTTTTTT.

This clonotype came up many times. This chain joins TRBV7-6 and TRBJ2-3; TRBD2 matches 9 bases. After removal of 3 bases from V and 4 bases from J, the junction contained 5 bases not matched to a gene. Germline assignment: CDR1 SGHVS and CDR2 FNYEAQ. The CDR3 runs to 15 residues. In DNA form, the CDR3 reads TGTGCCAGCAGCTTTGGCCTAGCGGGATCAGATACGCAGTATTTT. This encodes CASSFGLAGSDTQYF.

In its sample, this clonotype was seen many times. The chain employs TRBV7-8 and TRBJ1-5; weak D call: TRBD1 (5 bases). CDR3 size: 14 residues. The V and J ends lost 1 base and 8 bases respectively, with 12 bases between them. CDR1 and CDR2 from the germline V gene are SGHVS and FQNEAQ. This chain's CDR3 is CASSLEGTREPQHF. DNA of the CDR3: TGTGCCAGCAGCTTAGAAGGGACCCGCGAGCCCCAGCATTTT.

This clonotype was counted many times. The chain has TRBV24-1 and TRBJ2-1, with TRBD1 matching 9 bases. The CDR3 consists of 16 residues. J was trimmed by 3 bases and V by 3 bases; bases with no gene match: 5. CDR1 is KGHDR, CDR2 SFDVKD, per germline. The CDR3 bases are TGTGCCACCAGTGATGCAGGGACAGGGAACTACAATGAGCAGTTCTTC. Translation gives CATSDAGTGNYNEQFF.

This clonotype was counted at least ten times. This rearrangement joins TRBV9 to TRBJ2-7, with a weak D call TRBD1 (5 bases). CDR1 SGDLS and CDR2 YYNGEE come from the germline V gene. V was shortened by 4 bases and J by 0 bases, with 14 bases between the two germline ends. The CDR3 consists of 15 residues. CDR3 nucleotides: TGTGCCAGCAGCTTGGGGCAGGCGAGCTCCTACGAGCAGTACTTC. This codes for CASSLGQASSYEQYF.

This clonotype was counted ten times or more. This sequence joins TRBV20-1 and TRBJ2-7; D is undetermined. CDR1 and CDR2 (germline): DFQATT, SNEGSKA (reference sequence). The CDR3 spans 12 residues. The V and J ends lost 3 bases and 3 bases respectively, with 9 bases between them. CDR3 loop: CSASLWNYEQYF. The CDR3 DNA reads as TGCAGTGCTAGTCTGTGGAACTACGAGCAGTACTTC.

The CDR3, as DNA: TGTGCCAGCAGCTTAAGGGGAACCGGGGAGCTGTTTTTT. This encodes CASSLRGTGELFF. This chain links TRBV11-3 with TRBJ2-2; possibly TRBD1 for D (5 bases). Germline V lookup: CDR1 SGHNT, CDR2 YENEEA. This CDR3 has 13 residues. V gave up 2 bases and J gave up 5 bases, with 6 bases separating them. The variable domain in full, completed from reference TRBV11-3 and TRBJ2-2, reads EAGVVQSPRYKIIEKKQPVAFWCNPISGHNTLYWYLQNLGQGPELLIRYENEEAVDDSQLPKDRFSAERLKGVDSTLKIQPAELGDSAVYLCASSLRGTGELFFGEGSRLTVL.

V is TRBV7-8 and J is TRBJ2-1; D remains unclear. The CDR3 sequence is 15 residues long. Germline V gives CDR1 SGHVS, CDR2 FQNEAQ. Trimming cost V 3 bases and J 8 bases, with 17 bases left between them. CDR3: CASSLPASTWDEQFF. The CDR3 DNA follows: TGTGCCAGCAGCTTGCCGGCCTCTACCTGGGATGAGCAGTTCTTC.

This clonotype was seen many times. V gene TRBV5-1 combines with J gene TRBJ2-1; D is perhaps TRBD2 (5 bases). The germline gives CDR1 SGHRS, CDR2 YFSETQ. The CDR3 has 14 residues. V lost 0 bases and J lost 6, with 10 bases in between. The CDR3 DNA sequence: TGCGCCAGCAGCTTGGTAGCGACGGGCAATGAGCAGTTCTTC. It codes for CASSLVATGNEQFF.